These 14 T cell receptor beta chains originate from one sample sequenced in a study of OX40 agonist ivuxolimab in advanced cancers. Sequenced by immunoSEQ multiplex PCR; TCRdb stores in-frame clones only, minus some. This sample has under 90,000 clones, with roughly 90% found just once. Material: CD4+ or CD8+ T cells sorted from blood, obtained in a trial of the OX40 agonist ivuxolimab. The receptors were sampled from an adult with an advanced solid tumor such as melanoma, head and neck, liver or kidney cancer.

The chain recombines TRBV6-1 with TRBJ1-2; D gene uncertain. Trimming shortened V by 2 bases and J by 0 bases, and 10 bases separated the two germline ends. The CDR3 spans 15 residues. Germline assignment: CDR1 MNHNS and CDR2 SASEGT. The chain's CDR3 is CASSESWLANYGYTF. CDR3 bases: TGTGCCAGCAGTGAAAGTTGGTTAGCTAACTATGGCTACACCTTC.

This sequence joins TRBV5-1 and TRBJ2-6, with TRBD1 matching over 12 bases. V was clipped by 2 bases and J by 2 bases; unmatched bases: 2. CDR3 length: 17 amino acids. Germline loops: CDR1 SGHRS, CDR2 YFSETQ. This CDR3 is CASSFGTGGAGANVLTF. CDR3 nucleotides: TGCGCCAGCAGCTTTGGGACAGGGGGCGCTGGGGCCAACGTCCTGACTTTC.

The genes are TRBV5-6 and TRBJ1-1, with D unclear. V dropped 0 bases and J dropped 3 bases, with 9 bases sitting between them. This CDR3 is 14 amino acids long. Germline V gene data show CDR1 as SGHDT and CDR2 as YYEEEE. Written as DNA, the CDR3 is TGTGCCAGCAGCTTGGAGGGTCCGTACACTGAAGCTTTCTTT. Translated: CASSLEGPYTEAFF.

The chain has TRBV5-1 and TRBJ2-3; D is perhaps TRBD2 (5 bases). This CDR3 contains 14 residues. Germline V lookup: CDR1 SGHRS, CDR2 YFSETQ. Trimming removed 3 bases at V and 3 bases at J, with 11 bases between. The CDR3 DNA reads TGCGCCAGCAGCTCCTCACTAGGGACAGATACGCAGTATTTT. The encoded protein is CASSSSLGTDTQYF.

The rearrangement joins TRBV7-8 to TRBJ2-2; a possible D gene is TRBD1 (5 bases). The CDR3 has 16 amino acids. The germline CDR1 and CDR2 sequences are SGHVS and FQNEAQ. V was cut by 6 bases and J by 0 bases, with 14 bases left in between. CDR3 amino acids: CASSLRDRANTGELFF. CDR3 coding DNA: TGTGCCAGCAGTTTAAGAGACAGAGCGAACACCGGGGAGCTGTTTTTT.

The J gene is TRBJ1-2, the V gene TRBV10-3; 8 bases fit TRBD1. The CDR3 is made up of 13 amino acids. V dropped 6 bases and J dropped 8; count of bases not matched to a gene: 8. Germline CDR1 reads ENHRY; CDR2 reads SYGVKD. The CDR3 region has the DNA TGTGCCATCAGGATGGACAGGGATGAGGGCTACACCTTC. It specifies CAIRMDRDEGYTF.

The genes are TRBV11-1 and TRBJ2-4, with a weak D call TRBD2 (5 bases). The V gene's germline CDR1 is SGHAT and CDR2 FQDESV (reference sequence). Trimming removed 4 bases from V and 0 bases from J, with 19 bases in between. The CDR3 spans 18 residues. The CDR3 spells CASSSRKGDGRAKNIQYF. The CDR3 coding sequence is TGTGCCAGCAGCTCCCGCAAGGGAGATGGGAGAGCCAAAAACATTCAGTACTTC.

The rearrangement joins TRBV23-1 to TRBJ1-6; D remains unclear. TRBV23-1 belongs to the ORF category, with a function that is uncertain. CDR3 length: 16 amino acids. V dropped 4 bases and J dropped 3 bases, with 13 bases sitting between them. Here the CDR3 reads CASSLCTTDYNSPLHF. CDR3 in DNA: TGCGCCAGCAGTCTATGTACGACTGACTATAATTCACCCCTCCACTTT.

The rearrangement joins TRBV30 to TRBJ1-2; D might be TRBD1 (6 bases). CDR1 is GTSNPN and CDR2 is SVGIG in the germline V gene (reference sequence). Trimming removed 3 bases from V and 2 bases from J, with 16 bases in between. This CDR3 has 15 amino acids. CDR3 nucleotides: TGTGCCTGGAGAATCTTAAGGACAGTAAACTATGGCTACACCTTC. Translating gives CAWRILRTVNYGYTF.

The sample holds one count of this clone. The chain recombines TRBV19 with TRBJ1-4; D is perhaps TRBD1 (6 bases). The CDR3 consists of 16 residues. Germline V CDR1 and CDR2: LNHDA, SQIVND (reference sequence). With 3 bases removed from V and 1 base from J, the gap between germline ends came to 12 bases. The CDR3 loop reads CASSIGTYKTNEKLFF. The CDR3 DNA reads as TGTGCCAGTAGTATCGGGACATATAAAACTAATGAAAAACTGTTTTTT.

This chain connects TRBV29-1 to TRBJ2-3; D is undetermined. The CDR3 has 10 residues. V lost 7 bases and J lost 6, with 8 bases in between. Germline loops: CDR1 SQVTM, CDR2 ANQGSEA. DNA for the CDR3: TGCAGCGAAGGAAGGGATACGCAGTATTTT. Its protein is CSEGRDTQYF.

The rearrangement uses TRBV6-5 and TRBJ2-5, with D tentatively TRBD1 (5 bases). Germline V gene sequence: CDR1 MNHEY, CDR2 SVGAGI. The CDR3 spans 13 residues. Trimming took off 3 bases at V and 3 bases at J, with 8 bases between the two ends. This CDR3 is CASSYQDKETQYF. DNA for the CDR3: TGTGCCAGCAGTTATCAGGACAAAGAGACCCAGTACTTC.

This chain uses TRBV19 with TRBJ2-1; 7 bases are a match to TRBD2. Germline V CDR1 and CDR2: LNHDA, SQIVND (reference sequence). This CDR3 spans 13 amino acids. V lost 5 bases to trimming and J lost 8 bases; unmatched junction nucleotides: 6. CDR3 in DNA: TGTGCCAGTAGTCCCGGGAGGCTAGATGAGCAGTTCTTC. The encoded protein is CASSPGRLDEQFF.

This chain uses TRBV4-2 with TRBJ2-3, with D possibly matching TRBD2 (6 bases). With 0 bases removed from V and 0 bases from J, the gap between germline ends came to 7 bases. Per germline, CDR1 LGHNA and CDR2 YNFKEQ. There are 15 residues in the CDR3. The CDR3: CASSQDGTSTDTQYF. The DNA for the CDR3 is TGTGCCAGCAGCCAAGACGGGACTAGCACAGATACGCAGTATTTT.